This T cell receptor (beta chain) was recorded in a study of beta chain features in type 1 diabetes. CDR1 is ENHRY and CDR2 is SYGVKD in the germline V gene. The CDR3 covers 14 residues. V lost 11 bases, J lost 1 base, and 17 bases lay in between. Every isolated RNA sample was fully reverse transcribed, so sequencing captured expressed TCRB transcripts. Using immunoSEQ multiplex PCR, the repertoire was profiled, and TCRdb retains in-frame clones only, with some absent. Among 250,000 to 300,000 clones, 7% to 9% were seen once, and the ten largest hold approximately 0.93%. The receptor comes from a woman aged 18-29 years in good health. The chain combines TRBV10-3 with TRBJ1-1, with D uncertain. Input material: central memory CD4+ T cells from blood. DNA of the CDR3: TGTGCCGTCCGAGGAGGTAGTGCGAACACTGAAGCTTTCTTT. This translates into CAVRGGSANTEAFF.